This TCR beta chain was sequenced for a study of spatial heterogeneity in lung cancer. Looking at the study overall: Where present, follow-up PBMC were sequenced a median of roughly two years after resection. Detection consistently captured more beta-chain sequences than alpha-chain sequences.

V lost 6 bases and J 5 bases, leaving 14 bases between the germline ends. The CDR3 contains 14 residues. In regard to this clonotype: Its antigen is currently unknown.

Every TCR cDNA molecule carried a tag that served as a unique molecular identifier. TCRdb used MiXCR to reprocess the 5' RACE reads, holding one entry per CDR3 protein. Among 95,000 to 130,000 distinct CDR3 sequences, 10% to 15% were seen once, and the ten largest hold 16%. Whole-study results and caveats: More often at tumor resection than at routine follow-up, ubiquitous expanded tumor TCRs were detected in the blood.

The time point here: blood at routine non-recurrence follow-up after resection. The input material, whole RNA from tumor, nontumor lung or frozen PBMC, was sequenced unsorted. Sample: PBMCs, taken at follow-up. V usage is TRBV12-3 or TRBV12-4 and J usage is TRBJ1-5; the D is unclear. The TCR originated in a male donor with early-stage non-small cell lung cancer. In DNA form, the CDR3 reads TGTGCCAGCAGCCCCACCCGGGCTGATCAGCCCCAGCATTTT. Amino acids: CASSPTRADQPQHF.